This T cell receptor (beta chain) was sequenced in a study of blood T cell repertoires in COVID-19. Study information: COVID-19 samples from acute and convalescent phases originated in the United States, Italy and Spain. Sources were T cells, B-cell-depleted T cells, or PBMCs; the material itself was cDNA or gDNA.

This clone came up once. Trimming shortened V by 3 bases and J by 8 bases, and 24 bases separated the two germline ends. CDR1 is KGHDR and CDR2 is SFDVKD in the germline V gene. The CDR3 is made up of 17 amino acids. Original analysis: From reference gene primer amplification, estimates of nucleated cell counts were derived. Sequencing used immunoSEQ multiplex PCR; TCRdb keeps in-frame clones, though not all of them. V and J calls and clone size come straight from that table; D and trimming were deduced from the DNA. The sample carries some 42,000 clones, about 88% recorded once. This TCR was recovered from a human donor in a cohort sampled during active COVID-19. V gene TRBV24-1 combines with J gene TRBJ1-2, with a possible D match to TRBD1 (5 bases). Sample: peripheral blood. The CDR3 loop is CATSDPGTSSRDGGYTF. CDR3 bases: TGTGCCACCAGTGATCCCGGGACTTCTAGTAGGGACGGGGGCTACACCTTC.